This T cell receptor beta chain was obtained from a study of human T cells and chemical hapten exposure. Time point specified: pre-sensitization, week 0. Treatment meaning: therapeutic diphenylcyclopropenone sensitization with weekly scalp DPC. The CDR3 spans 12 residues. V was cut by 6 bases and J by 0 bases, with 8 bases left in between. Germline V gene data show CDR1 as DFQATT and CDR2 as SNEGSKA (reference sequence). In its sample, this clonotype was seen many times. Its specificity is not known. Each CDR3 protein is one row after TCRdb ran MiXCR on the RACE reads. There are tens of thousands of distinct CDR3 sequences in the sample; about 10% occur only once, and approximately 6.3% lies in the top ten. General study findings and limits: Healthy people's immune response may differ from that of the donors, who had alopecia. DPC sensitization produced no change in TCRs with frequency above 1 in 1000.

This TCR came from a young man with alopecia areata. Some clones in this sample may be carry-over from other donors' samples. This sequence joins TRBV20-1 and TRBJ1-1; D unclear. This specimen consisted of whole blood, obtained in connection with sensitization to the hapten diphenylcyclopropenone (DPC). CDR3 nucleotide sequence: TGCAGTGCCGAGACGGTGAACACTGAAGCTTTCTTT. Its protein is CSAETVNTEAFF.